This T cell receptor (beta chain) originates from a study of blood T cells in healthy people across ages. This clonotype was observed a handful of times. It was with a sample-barcoded 5' primer and a J-beta primer mix that a second PCR of roughly 6 to 12 cycles was run. MiXCR was run by TCRdb on the 5' RACE reads, yielding one entry per CDR3 protein. This table has about 930,000 distinct CDR3 sequences, almost 30% appearing once. The CDR3 spans 14 residues. Germline V CDR1 and CDR2: MNHNS, SASEGT. Trimming stripped 5 bases from V and 0 bases from J, with 9 bases between. The sample was also linked to a second study, of T cells of mothers and their children. That work adds: Thymic selection, a shaping force on TCR recombination output, acts similarly in related and unrelated pairs. Mother-child pairs who were related displayed a slightly higher overlap than unrelated pairs, a difference that was non-significant. No persistent microchimeric T cell clones were detected at roughly 100 clones per million clonotypes sensitivity.

This sequence was found in a woman between 40 and 50 years old in good health. The sample comprised blood. The chain uses TRBV6-1 and TRBJ2-3; weak D call: TRBD2 (5 bases). The CDR3 sequence is CASSKRSSTDTQYF. CDR3 coding DNA: TGTGCCAGCAGTAAGCGGTCTAGCACAGATACGCAGTATTTT.